This T cell receptor (beta chain) was identified in a study of T cell repertoires in cytomegalovirus infection (dated by TCRdb to the late 2010s). Broadly, across the study: Peptide stimulations targeted recently identified HLA-C-restricted CMV epitopes, whose presentation resists viral immunomodulation, together with well-studied HLA-B-restricted epitopes. The HLA type of each donor mattered for the analysis, because public TCR beta signatures pointed to carriage of CMV infection along with the matching HLA type. What the study reported, not specific to this receptor: In both this cohort and an independent cohort of several hundred donors, the cumulative frequency of public TCR beta family members distinguished carriers of CMV infection plus the relevant HLA type. In the ex vivo response, HLA-C-restricted CMV-specific TCR beta clonotypes were dominant, and in two of eight donors the single most frequent clonotype came from this HLA-C-restricted group.

Sequenced on an Illumina HiSeq 1500. TCRdb applied fastp at Q25 and MiXCR to the public reads, then kept only in-frame beta chains. Merged by CDR3 protein, the rows form single entries marked with the most common genes and DNA. Across this sample there are approximately 340,000 distinct CDR3 sequences, with 25% to 30% seen only once. Roughly 20% of the sample goes to the ten largest clones. CDR1 and CDR2 are read off the germline V gene as SNHLY and FYNNEI. Trimming at the junction amounts to 1 base on V and 7 bases on J, and the germline ends lie 10 bases apart. Including the terminal cysteine and phenylalanine, the CDR3 comprises 13 residues. Just the 39-base CDR3 DNA is kept, in frame starting at base 1. A note on this clonotype: Its antigen is unknown. The sample holds no much larger clone one base away, and base qualities are not on file.

Read against the paper, the sample's treatment or condition label means: in vitro stimulation with specific CMV peptide epitopes to enrich CMV-specific T cells. Sequenced material: cultured PBMCs, taken from culture after CMV antigen stimulation. The source of this sequence is a human donor in good health (CMV status not recorded). Some clones in this sample may be carry-over from other donors' samples. The V and J segments used are TRBV2 and TRBJ1-1; a tentative D match to TRBD1 spans 6 bases. The CDR3 has the sequence CASSEGRGGEAFF. At the DNA level, the sequence is TGTGCCAGCAGTGAAGGGAGGGGGGGTGAAGCTTTCTTT.